The next 23 T cell receptor beta chains were all read from a single sample in a study of blood T cell repertoires in COVID-19 (dated by TCRdb to between 2020 and 2021). The library was generated by the immunoSEQ multiplex PCR assay. TCRdb carries this immuneACCESS record with in-frame sequences only. Its versions omit some clonotypes, under half of them owing to an unresolved V gene in the studies checked, with the rest unexplained. The table for this sample lists around 480,000 clones; 88% of them were counted only once. Roughly an eighth of the sample lies in the top ten. The material sequenced was peripheral blood. The receptors here all came from a woman between 45 and 65 years old with COVID-19, enrolled during active disease.

This rearrangement joins TRBV30 to TRBJ2-3; TRBD2 might be the D (6 bases). The CDR3 runs 18 residues. Looked up from germline, CDR1 is GTSNPN and CDR2 is SVGIG (reference sequence). The V end was cut by 1 base, the J end by 5 bases, with 25 bases between. The CDR3 DNA reads TGTGCCTGGAGTGATATTTTTCTACTAGCTAGGATCGGAGATACGCAGTATTTT. Its protein product is CAWSDIFLLARIGDTQYF.

The chain links TRBV29-1 to TRBJ1-1; a possible D gene is TRBD1 (6 bases). Germline CDR1 and CDR2: SQVTM and ANQGSEA. CDR3 length: 13 amino acids. Trimming removed 6 bases from V and 0 bases from J, with 11 bases in between. In nucleotides, the CDR3 is TGCAGCGTCCGGACAGTGCTGAACACTGAAGCTTTCTTT. Translating it yields CSVRTVLNTEAFF.

V is TRBV5-1 and J is TRBJ1-3, with D uncertain. The CDR3 is made up of 13 amino acids. CDR1 is SGHRS and CDR2 is YFSETQ in the germline V gene. Trimming cost V 3 bases and J 4 bases, with 8 bases left between them. CDR3 amino acids: CASSSVPGNTIYF. The CDR3, as DNA: TGCGCCAGCAGCTCCGTCCCCGGAAACACCATATATTTT.

J is TRBJ1-3 and V is TRBV2; perhaps TRBD1 as D (6 bases). Germline V lookup: CDR1 SNHLY, CDR2 FYNNEI. CDR3 length: 13 amino acids. The V end was cut by 4 bases, the J end by 8 bases, with 12 bases between. CDR3: CASSGEQGHTIYF. CDR3 DNA: TGTGCCAGCAGTGGGGAACAGGGCCACACCATATATTTT.

The chain employs TRBV2 and TRBJ2-5; 9 bases are a match to TRBD1. CDR3 length: 15 residues. J was trimmed by 1 base and V by 6 bases; bases with no gene match: 6. Looked up from germline, CDR1 is SNHLY and CDR2 is FYNNEI. CDR3 region: CASRGDRATQETQYF. For the CDR3, the DNA is TGTGCCAGCAGGGGGGACAGGGCTACCCAAGAGACCCAGTACTTC.

The chain recombines TRBV2 with TRBJ2-2; D is perhaps TRBD2 (5 bases). V lost 6 bases to trimming and J lost 6 bases, with 11 bases between them. Germline loops: CDR1 SNHLY, CDR2 FYNNEI. The CDR3 is 13 amino acids. CDR3 DNA sequence: TGTGCCAGCAGGGTAGAGGGAGCCGGGGAGCTGTTTTTT. This translates into CASRVEGAGELFF.

The rearrangement links TRBV6-5 to TRBJ1-4, with unresolved D. The V gene's germline CDR1 is MNHEY and CDR2 SVGAGI. Trimming removed 6 bases at V and 0 bases at J, with 11 bases between. The CDR3 runs 15 residues. This CDR3 is CASRPGIATNEKLFF. The CDR3 DNA reads as TGTGCCAGCAGACCCGGGATCGCAACTAATGAAAAACTGTTTTTT.

V gene TRBV19 combines with J gene TRBJ2-1; D possibly corresponds to TRBD2 (6 bases). Germline lookup yields CDR1 LNHDA and CDR2 SQIVND (reference sequence). The length of the CDR3 is 15 residues. Trimming took 7 bases from V and 5 from J, leaving 18 bases between them. CDR3 bases: TGTGCCAGTAATACCCCCGGCGCGGGGAACAATGAGCAGTTCTTC. Encoded protein: CASNTPGAGNNEQFF. The entire variable domain, with the rest obtained from reference TRBV19 and TRBJ2-1, is as follows: DGGITQSPKYLFRKEGQNVTLSCEQNLNHDAMYWYRQDPGQGLRLIYYSQIVNDFQKGDIAEGYSVSREKKESFPLTVTSAQKNPTAFYLCASNTPGAGNNEQFFGPGTRLTVL.

The gene calls are TRBV10-3 and TRBJ2-2; D ambiguous. The ends were cut back, 2 bases at V and 5 bases at J, with 15 bases in the middle. Germline CDR1 ENHRY, CDR2 SYGVKD. This CDR3 has 16 residues. CDR3 sequence (DNA): TGTGCCATCAGTGAGAGCCCCCAACTAAGGACCGGGGAGCTGTTTTTT. Translation: CAISESPQLRTGELFF.

This clone was observed a handful of times. V and J are TRBV4-1 and TRBJ2-1; TRBD2 matches at 9 bases. Germline V gene data show CDR1 as MGHRA and CDR2 as YSYEKL. This CDR3 is 17 amino acids long. V lost 0 bases and J lost 11; bases outside the gene matches: 14. The CDR3 nucleotides are TGCGCCAGCAGCCAAGAGGTGGCTAGCGGGGTCCCTCGTAAGCAGTTCTTC. Residues: CASSQEVASGVPRKQFF.

The chain has TRBV29-1 and TRBJ1-1, with D uncertain. The germline V gene has CDR1 SQVTM and CDR2 ANQGSEA. There are 14 residues in the CDR3. Trimming stripped 1 base from V and 5 bases from J, with 14 bases between. DNA of the CDR3: TGCAGCGTTGAAGTAGCGGCAGGCGGGACTGAAGCTTTCTTT. Translation gives CSVEVAAGGTEAFF.

The chain is built from TRBV7-2 and TRBJ2-5; D might be TRBD1 (6 bases). Germline assignment: CDR1 SGHTA and CDR2 FQGNSA. Trimming cost V 5 bases and J 5 bases, with 21 bases left between them. This CDR3 comprises 16 residues. This chain's CDR3 is CASSAIRQGKGETQYF. The CDR3 DNA sequence: TGTGCCAGCAGCGCGATACGTCAGGGGAAGGGGGAGACCCAGTACTTC.

The genes are TRBV4-1 and TRBJ2-1, with D maybe TRBD2 (5 bases). Germline values: CDR1 MGHRA, CDR2 YSYEKL. Trimming stripped 2 bases from V and 5 bases from J, with 19 bases between. The CDR3 length is 17 residues. CDR3 sequence (DNA): TGCGCCAGCAGCCAACCACGTCAGCGGAAGACTGACAATGAGCAGTTCTTC. Encoded protein: CASSQPRQRKTDNEQFF.

This chain links TRBV3-1 (or the pseudogene TRBV3-2) with TRBJ2-3; 10 bases match TRBD2. The CDR3 spans 16 residues. With V trimmed by 4 bases and J by 2 bases, 6 bases remained unmatched. The germline gives CDR1 LGHDT, CDR2 YNNKEL (reference sequence). DNA for the CDR3: TGTGCCAGCAGCCGGGCTAGCGGGGGTAACACAGATACGCAGTATTTT. It yields the protein CASSRASGGNTDTQYF.

J is TRBJ2-1 and V is TRBV9; TRBD2 is a possible D gene (5 bases). V dropped 5 bases and J dropped 8 bases, with 14 bases sitting between them. The CDR3 length is 13 residues. Germline lookup yields CDR1 SGDLS and CDR2 YYNGEE. The CDR3 loop reads CASSEDLGDEQFF. The CDR3 DNA sequence: TGTGCCAGCAGTGAGGACTTGGGCGATGAGCAGTTCTTC.

V usage is TRBV30 and J usage is TRBJ1-3, with D possibly TRBD1 on 5 matching bases. The germline V gene has CDR1 GTSNPN and CDR2 SVGIG (reference sequence). V lost 6 bases to trimming and J lost 3 bases, with 15 bases between them. The length of the CDR3 is 14 residues. This CDR3 is CACSYGGGGNTIYF. The CDR3 DNA reads TGTGCCTGTTCGTACGGGGGAGGTGGAAACACCATATATTTT.

The V call is TRBV30, the J call TRBJ1-1; D remains unclear. The germline V gene encodes CDR1 GTSNPN and CDR2 SVGIG (reference sequence). The V end was cut by 4 bases, the J end by 1 base, with 10 bases between. There are 13 residues in the CDR3. In DNA form, the CDR3 reads TGTGCCTGGACAAGGAGCGGGAACACTGAAGCTTTCTTT. Translated, it gives CAWTRSGNTEAFF.

In its sample, this clone was seen once. The chain couples TRBV5-6 to TRBJ1-1; D is possibly TRBD1 (5 bases). The length of the CDR3 is 14 residues. The V and J ends lost 2 bases and 2 bases respectively, with 10 bases between them. Germline V gives CDR1 SGHDT, CDR2 YYEEEE. CDR3: CASSFETVNTEAFF. CDR3 DNA: TGTGCCAGCAGCTTCGAGACAGTCAACACTGAAGCTTTCTTT.

This chain uses TRBV6-5 with TRBJ2-1; D is ambiguous. The V and J ends lost 6 bases and 8 bases respectively, with 14 bases between them. Germline CDR1 is MNHEY and CDR2 is SVGAGI. This CDR3 region has 13 residues. CDR3 loop: CASRGDGGHEQFF. Here the CDR3 DNA reads TGTGCCAGCAGGGGTGATGGTGGGCATGAGCAGTTCTTC.

The chain couples TRBV19 to TRBJ1-6, with TRBD1 identical over 9 bases. V lost 5 bases and J lost 7; bases outside the gene matches: 6. This CDR3 is built from 15 residues. Germline V gene data show CDR1 as LNHDA and CDR2 as SQIVND (reference sequence). CDR3 in DNA: TGTGCCAGTAGTCCGGGTGGACAGGGGAATTCACCCCTCCACTTT. Amino acids: CASSPGGQGNSPLHF.

This rearrangement joins TRBV6-2 or TRBV6-3 to TRBJ1-4; TRBD1 matches 7 bases. The CDR3 totals 18 residues. Germline CDR1 is MNHEY and CDR2 is SVGEGT. V shed 0 bases and J 0 bases; nucleotides not matched to a gene: 7. For the CDR3, the DNA is TGTGCCAGCAGTTACTCTGGGGACAGAGACGCAACTAATGAAAAACTGTTTTTT. Amino acid sequence: CASSYSGDRDATNEKLFF.

The gene calls are TRBV4-2 and TRBJ1-2; D is uncertain. Trimming cost V 1 base and J 4 bases, with 13 bases left between them. The CDR3 consists of 15 residues. Germline CDR1 and CDR2: LGHNA and YNFKEQ. CDR3 sequence: CASSQALNELYGYTF. CDR3 bases: TGTGCCAGCAGCCAAGCTCTTAACGAACTCTATGGCTACACCTTC.

A remark on this clone: Additional DNA sequences in this sample encode the identical CDR3. The rearrangement joins TRBV30 to TRBJ1-1; TRBD1 agrees at 8 bases. V shed 5 bases and J 5 bases; nucleotides not matched to a gene: 4. Germline CDR1 and CDR2: GTSNPN and SVGIG (reference sequence). This CDR3 is 12 amino acids long. The DNA of the CDR3 is TGTGCCTGGGACAGGGGTCGGACTGAAGCTTTCTTT. This sequence encodes CAWDRGRTEAFF.